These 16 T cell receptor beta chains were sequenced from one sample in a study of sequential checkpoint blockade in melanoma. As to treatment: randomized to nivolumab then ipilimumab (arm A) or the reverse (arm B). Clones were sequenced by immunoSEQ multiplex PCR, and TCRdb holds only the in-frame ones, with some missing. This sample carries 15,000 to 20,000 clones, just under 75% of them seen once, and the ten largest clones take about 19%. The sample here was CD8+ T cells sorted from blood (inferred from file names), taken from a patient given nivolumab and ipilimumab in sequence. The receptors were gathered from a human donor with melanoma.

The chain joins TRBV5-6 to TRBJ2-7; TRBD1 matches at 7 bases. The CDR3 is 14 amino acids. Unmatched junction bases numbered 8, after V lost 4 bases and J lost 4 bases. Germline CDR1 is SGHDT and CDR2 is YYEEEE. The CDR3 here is CASSPAPGQYEQYF. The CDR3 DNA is TGTGCCAGCAGCCCAGCCCCGGGACAGTACGAGCAGTACTTC.

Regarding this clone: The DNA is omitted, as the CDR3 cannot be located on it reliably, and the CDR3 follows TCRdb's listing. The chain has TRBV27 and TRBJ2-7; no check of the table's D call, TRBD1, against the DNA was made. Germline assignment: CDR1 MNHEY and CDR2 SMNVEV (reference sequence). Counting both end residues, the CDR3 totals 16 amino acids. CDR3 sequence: CASSSSGQGFPYEQYF.

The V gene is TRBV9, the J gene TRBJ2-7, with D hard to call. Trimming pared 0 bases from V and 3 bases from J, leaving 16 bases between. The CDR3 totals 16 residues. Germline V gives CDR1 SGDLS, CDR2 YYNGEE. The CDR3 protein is CASSVGTAGSGYEQYF. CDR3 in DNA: TGTGCCAGCAGCGTAGGTACCGCCGGGTCGGGCTACGAGCAGTACTTC.

Here the CDR3 DNA reads TGTGCCAGTAGCGTTAGCGGGCTCACCTACGAGCAGTACTTC. It yields the protein CASSVSGLTYEQYF. This sequence joins TRBV19 and TRBJ2-7; 7 bases match TRBD2. The CDR3 covers 14 residues. The junction had 7 bases not matched to a gene; V was cut back by 6 bases and J by 2 bases. Germline V gene lookup returns CDR1 LNHDA and CDR2 SQIVND (reference sequence).

The CDR3: CASSSHQEWLQLYEQYF. Here the CDR3 DNA reads TGTGCCAGCAGCTCCCACCAGGAATGGCTTCAACTTTACGAGCAGTACTTC. The chain carries TRBV7-9 and TRBJ2-7; D is uncertain. Trimming left V 4 bases short and J 4 bases short, with 23 bases between. Germline V CDR1 and CDR2: SEHNR, FQNEAQ (reference sequence). The length of the CDR3 is 17 residues.

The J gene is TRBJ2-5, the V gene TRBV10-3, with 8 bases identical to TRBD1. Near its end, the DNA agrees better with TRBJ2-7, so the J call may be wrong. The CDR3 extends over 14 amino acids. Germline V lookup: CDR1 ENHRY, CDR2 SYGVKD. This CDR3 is CAISEGRGPYEQYF. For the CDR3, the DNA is TGTGCCATCAGTGAAGGCAGGGGGCCCTACGAGCAGTACTTC.

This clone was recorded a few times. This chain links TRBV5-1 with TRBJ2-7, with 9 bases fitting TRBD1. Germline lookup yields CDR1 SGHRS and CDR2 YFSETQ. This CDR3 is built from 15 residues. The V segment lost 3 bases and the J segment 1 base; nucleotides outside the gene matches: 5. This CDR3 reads CASSWDDRGSYEQYF. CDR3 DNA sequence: TGCGCCAGCAGCTGGGACGACAGGGGGTCCTACGAGCAGTACTTC.

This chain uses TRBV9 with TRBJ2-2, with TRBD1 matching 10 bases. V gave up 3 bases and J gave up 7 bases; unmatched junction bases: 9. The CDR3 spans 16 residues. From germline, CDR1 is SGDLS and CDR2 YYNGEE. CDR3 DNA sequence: TGTGCCAGCAGCGAGGTCGGGACAGGGGATAGCGGGGAGCTGTTTTTT. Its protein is CASSEVGTGDSGELFF.

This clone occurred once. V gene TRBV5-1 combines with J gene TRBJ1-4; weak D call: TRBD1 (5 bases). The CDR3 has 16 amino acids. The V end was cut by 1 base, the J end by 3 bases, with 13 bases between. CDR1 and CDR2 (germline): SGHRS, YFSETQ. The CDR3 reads CASSLLSGSANEKLFF. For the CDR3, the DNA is TGCGCCAGCAGCTTGCTATCAGGGTCGGCTAATGAAAAACTGTTTTTT.

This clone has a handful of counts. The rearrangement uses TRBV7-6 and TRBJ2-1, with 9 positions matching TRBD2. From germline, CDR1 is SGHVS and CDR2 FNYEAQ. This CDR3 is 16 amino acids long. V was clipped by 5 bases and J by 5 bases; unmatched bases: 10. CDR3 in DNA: TGTGCCAGCAGCCCTAGAATAGCGGGAGATGACAATGAGCAGTTCTTC. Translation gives CASSPRIAGDDNEQFF.

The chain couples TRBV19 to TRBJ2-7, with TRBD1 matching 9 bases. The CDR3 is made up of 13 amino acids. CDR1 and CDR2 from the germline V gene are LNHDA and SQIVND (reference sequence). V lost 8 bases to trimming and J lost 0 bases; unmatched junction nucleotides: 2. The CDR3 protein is CASGDRVSYEQYF. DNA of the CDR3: TGTGCCAGTGGGGACAGGGTCTCCTACGAGCAGTACTTC.

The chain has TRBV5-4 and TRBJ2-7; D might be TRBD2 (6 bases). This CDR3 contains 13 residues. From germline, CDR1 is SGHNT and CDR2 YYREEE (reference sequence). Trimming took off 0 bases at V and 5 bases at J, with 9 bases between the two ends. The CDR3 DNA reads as TGTGCCAGCAGCTTGGGTGCGGGGAACGAGCAGTACTTC. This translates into CASSLGAGNEQYF.

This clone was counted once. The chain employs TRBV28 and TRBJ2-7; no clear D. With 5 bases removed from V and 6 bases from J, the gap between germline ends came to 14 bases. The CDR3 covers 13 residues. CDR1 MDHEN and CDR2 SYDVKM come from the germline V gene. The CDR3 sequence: CASSARVLLEQYF. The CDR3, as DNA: TGTGCCAGCAGTGCCCGGGTTCTCCTCGAGCAGTACTTC.

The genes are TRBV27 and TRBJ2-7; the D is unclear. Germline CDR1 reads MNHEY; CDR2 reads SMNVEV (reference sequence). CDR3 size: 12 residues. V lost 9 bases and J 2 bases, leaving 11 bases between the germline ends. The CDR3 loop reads CASYSLPYEQYF. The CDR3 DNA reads TGTGCCAGTTACTCCCTTCCCTACGAGCAGTACTTC.

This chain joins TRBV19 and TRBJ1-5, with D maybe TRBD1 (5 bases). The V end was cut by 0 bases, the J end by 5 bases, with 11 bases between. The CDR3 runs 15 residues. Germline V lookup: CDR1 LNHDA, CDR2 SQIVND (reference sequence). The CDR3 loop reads CASSIDGGPYQPQHF. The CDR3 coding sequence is TGTGCCAGTAGTATAGACGGGGGACCCTATCAGCCCCAGCATTTT.

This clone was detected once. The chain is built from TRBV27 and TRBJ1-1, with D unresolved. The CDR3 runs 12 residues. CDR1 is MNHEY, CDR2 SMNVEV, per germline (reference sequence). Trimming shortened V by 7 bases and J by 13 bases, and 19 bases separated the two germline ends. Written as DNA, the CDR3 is TGTGCCAGCACCCCCGGAGGGCCCGTTGTTTTCTTT. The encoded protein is CASTPGGPVVFF.